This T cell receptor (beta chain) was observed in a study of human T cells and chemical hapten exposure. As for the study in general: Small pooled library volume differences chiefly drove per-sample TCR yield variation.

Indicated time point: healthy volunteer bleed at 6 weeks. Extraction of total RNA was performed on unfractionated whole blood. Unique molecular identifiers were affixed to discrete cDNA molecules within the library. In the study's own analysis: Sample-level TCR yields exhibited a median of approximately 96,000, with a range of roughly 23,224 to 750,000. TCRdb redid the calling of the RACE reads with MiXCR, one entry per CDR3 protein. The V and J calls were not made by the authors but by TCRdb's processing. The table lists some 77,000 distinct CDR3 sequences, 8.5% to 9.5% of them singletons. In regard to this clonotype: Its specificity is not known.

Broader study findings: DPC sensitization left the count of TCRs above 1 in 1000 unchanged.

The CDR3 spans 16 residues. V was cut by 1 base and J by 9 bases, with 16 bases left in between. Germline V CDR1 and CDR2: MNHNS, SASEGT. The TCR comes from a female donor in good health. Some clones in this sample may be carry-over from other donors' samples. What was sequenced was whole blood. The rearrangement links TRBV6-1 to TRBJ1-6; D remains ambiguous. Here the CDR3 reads CASSEVLTSLRSPLHF. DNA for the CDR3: TGTGCCAGCAGTGAAGTATTGACAAGTCTTCGTTCACCCCTCCACTTT.